This T cell receptor (beta chain) emerged from a study of T-cell memory formation after mild COVID-19. Whole-study findings and limits: Contracting CD4+ clones lay largely in CM and EM, with CD8+ ones residing in EMRA.

A 5'RACE reaction primed in the constant segment made cDNA libraries of TCR alpha and TCR beta, and these carried sample barcodes and UMIs. From the 5' RACE reads, TCRdb called clonotypes with MiXCR, one entry per CDR3 protein. The sample records just over 60,000 distinct CDR3 sequences, about 10% being singletons. This clonotype was picked up a small number of times. Its antigen is unidentified. The clonotype originates from a man aged 18-30 years who had mild COVID-19 (a few samples of this study predate the infection). Cell type and time point are not known. Sequencing was performed on PBMCs or a T cell subset sorted from them (not recorded which).

CDR3 DNA sequence: TGTGCCAGCAGCCGTGCCTGGGCGCCGAACACTGAAGCTTTCTTT. Protein sequence: CASSRAWAPNTEAFF. V and J are TRBV5-5 and TRBJ1-1; D is unresolved. Per the germline V gene, CDR1 is SGHKS and CDR2 is YYEKEE (reference sequence). This CDR3 comprises 15 residues. The V and J ends lost 4 bases and 1 base respectively, with 14 bases between them.